The source of this T cell receptor (beta chain) is a study of control samples from healthy donors and cancer patients (dated by TCRdb to about 2020). From its cysteine to its phenylalanine, the CDR3 spans 16 amino acids. Of the read, only the CDR3 DNA is kept; its 48 bases are in frame from base 1. From a lookup of the germline V gene (reference sequence), CDR1 and CDR2 are LNHDA and SQIVND. Ends trimmed: V by 6 bases, J by 3 bases; bases unmatched to a gene: 11. This clone was detected only once. What this receptor recognizes is not known. No per-base quality is available; no much larger clone lies one base away. Libraries were built with the immunoSEQ multiplex PCR assay. Here the immuneACCESS table is served through TCRdb, limited to in-frame sequences with V and J called. Missing clones are a known gap in these copies; in checked studies unresolved V genes cover under half, and the rest lacks a known reason. Present in this sample are over 150,000 clones, roughly 94% of which were seen just once. The ten largest clones represent 13% to 15% of the sample.

The rearrangement joined TRBV19 to TRBJ2-3, with 8 junctional bases fitting TRBD1. The sample consisted of PBMCs. This clonotype was obtained from a man aged 55 to 70 with colorectal cancer. The DNA is TGTGCCAGTAGCGCTATCGACAGGGGTAGGACAGATACGCAGTATTTT. Its product reads: CASSAIDRGRTDTQYF.